A single sample is the source of the 17 T cell receptor beta chains below, sequenced in a study of T-cell reconstitution after alpha-beta-depleted transplantation in children. Preparation of the TCRbeta library used unique molecular identifiers. One entry per CDR3 protein, called by TCRdb with MiXCR from the PCR reads. This sample has about 1,000,000 distinct CDR3 sequences; about 29% occur once, and the top ten carry roughly 31%. Sequenced material: PBMCs, mostly from graft donor cells, taken 360 days after TCRalphabeta/CD19-depleted stem cell transplant. These receptors originate from a boy in the first two years of life who had a stem cell transplant for SCID, so the T cells may come from the graft donor.

This clonotype has a handful of counts. The genes are TRBV7-9 and TRBJ1-6; D may be TRBD1 (6 bases). The CDR3 consists of 15 residues. Trimming took 4 bases from V and 7 from J, leaving 14 bases between them. The V gene's germline CDR1 is SEHNR and CDR2 FQNEAQ (reference sequence). The CDR3 spells CASSSMTGGNSPLHF. The CDR3 region has the DNA TGTGCCAGCAGCTCCATGACAGGAGGGAATTCACCCCTCCACTTT.

The chain links TRBV29-1 to TRBJ2-1; 9 bases fit TRBD1. This CDR3 region has 12 residues. CDR1 is SQVTM and CDR2 is ANQGSEA in the germline V gene. V trimming: 7 bases; J trimming: 5 bases; junction bases outside the gene matches: 3. In DNA form, the CDR3 reads TGCAGCGGAGGGACAGGGAACAATGAGCAGTTCTTC. Translation gives CSGGTGNNEQFF.

The chain combines TRBV5-4 with TRBJ2-3; 8 bases are shared with TRBD2. The CDR3 extends over 16 amino acids. V lost 0 bases to trimming and J lost 2 bases; unmatched junction nucleotides: 5. Per the germline V gene, CDR1 is SGHNT and CDR2 is YYREEE (reference sequence). The CDR3 sequence: CASSLGGGLDTDTQYF. The CDR3 DNA reads TGTGCCAGCAGCTTGGGCGGGGGGCTCGACACAGATACGCAGTATTTT.

V and J are TRBV6-4 and TRBJ2-2; 16 nucleotides match TRBD2. Germline values: CDR1 MRHNA, CDR2 SNTAGT. The CDR3 length is 19 residues. V lost 10 bases, J lost 4 bases, and 15 bases stayed unmatched. CDR3 in amino acids: CAICFRGLAGGPRTGELFF. As DNA, the CDR3 is TGTGCCATCTGTTTTAGGGGACTAGCGGGGGGGCCGCGCACCGGGGAGCTGTTTTTT.

V gene TRBV13 combines with J gene TRBJ1-2; D unresolved. Germline values: CDR1 PRHDT, CDR2 FYEKMQ (reference sequence). The CDR3 has 14 amino acids. Trimming took 3 bases from V and 1 from J, leaving 9 bases between them. The CDR3 reads CASSFGSSNYGYTF. The CDR3 DNA sequence: TGTGCCAGCAGCTTCGGGTCCAGTAACTATGGCTACACCTTC. The variable domain in full, completed from reference TRBV13 and TRBJ1-2, reads AAGVIQSPRHLIKEKRETATLKCYPIPRHDTVYWYQQGPGQDPQFLISFYEKMQSDKGSIPDRFSAQQFSDYHSELNMSSLELGDSALYFCASSFGSSNYGYTFGSGTRLTVV.

This clonotype was seen a few times. The chain uses TRBV5-5 and TRBJ2-1; 8 nucleotides align to TRBD2. V shed 4 bases, J shed 10 bases, and the junction held 4 bases outside the gene matches. Germline-derived CDR1 and CDR2 are SGHKS and YYEKEE (reference sequence). This CDR3 has 12 residues. The CDR3 region is CASSREGGEQFF. The CDR3 region has the DNA TGTGCCAGCAGCCGGGAGGGCGGGGAGCAGTTCTTC.

The rearrangement joins TRBV7-3 to TRBJ1-1; TRBD1 matches 7 bases. CDR1 is SGHTA and CDR2 is FQGTGA in the germline V gene. The trim removed 6 bases at V and 3 bases at J, leaving 7 bases unmatched. The CDR3 covers 14 residues. The CDR3 loop reads CASRPTGAHTEAFF. As DNA, the CDR3 is TGTGCCAGCAGGCCAACAGGGGCACACACTGAAGCTTTCTTT.

This rearrangement joins TRBV29-1 to TRBJ1-1; TRBD1 matches at 8 bases. V shed 0 bases, J shed 3 bases, and the junction held 9 bases outside the gene matches. This CDR3 region has 16 residues. CDR1 is SQVTM and CDR2 is ANQGSEA in the germline V gene. CDR3 protein: CSVEDTGGGGDTEAFF. The CDR3 DNA follows: TGCAGCGTTGAAGATACAGGGGGTGGAGGGGACACTGAAGCTTTCTTT.

There are a few counts of this clonotype. The genes are TRBV12-3 or TRBV12-4 and TRBJ1-4; tentative D call: TRBD1 (5 bases). Trimming pared 5 bases from V and 6 bases from J, leaving 13 bases between. This CDR3 comprises 14 residues. This CDR3 reads CASSHLMGHEKLFF. CDR3 bases: TGTGCCAGCAGTCACCTGATGGGGCATGAAAAACTGTTTTTT.

This clonotype was seen more than once but under ten times. This likely comes from a read error, as the CDR3 has no conserved phenylalanine or tryptophan at its end. V and J are TRBV6-1 and TRBJ2-1; 8 bases fit TRBD2. CDR3 length: 18 residues. Germline CDR1 and CDR2: MNHNS and SASEGT. Trimming at V came to 2 bases and at J to 8 bases, leaving 17 bases not matched to a gene. The CDR3: CASSENSLALAGWYEQFS. The CDR3 DNA reads as TGTGCCAGCAGTGAAAACTCCCTCGCCCTAGCGGGTTGGTATGAGCAGTTCTCC.

The rearrangement joins TRBV4-1 to TRBJ1-1; TRBD1 aligns across 8 bases. The length of the CDR3 is 18 residues. Germline lookup yields CDR1 MGHRA and CDR2 YSYEKL. The junction had 13 bases not matched to a gene; V was cut back by 4 bases and J by 0 bases. The DNA of the CDR3 is TGCGCCAGCAGCCCTCAAACAGGGGGAAGGGGCATGAACACTGAAGCTTTCTTT. It is translated as CASSPQTGGRGMNTEAFF.

The chain employs TRBV28 and TRBJ2-1, with 10 positions matching TRBD2. Unmatched junction bases numbered 6, after V lost 8 bases and J lost 2 bases. The length of the CDR3 is 15 residues. Germline loops: CDR1 MDHEN, CDR2 SYDVKM. The CDR3 DNA reads as TGTGCCAGCCTTCTAGCGGGAGACACCTACAATGAGCAGTTCTTC. Translation: CASLLAGDTYNEQFF.

This sequence joins TRBV20-1 and TRBJ2-2; D remains unclear. Germline CDR1 is DFQATT and CDR2 is SNEGSKA (reference sequence). The CDR3 is 14 amino acids. Trimming shortened V by 5 bases and J by 1 base, and 11 bases separated the two germline ends. The CDR3 sequence is CSAHPKGNTGELFF. In DNA, the CDR3 is TGCAGTGCTCATCCCAAGGGGAACACCGGGGAGCTGTTTTTT.

This clonotype was seen more than once but under ten times. The chain is built from TRBV2 and TRBJ2-7, with 7 bases lining up with TRBD1. Germline V CDR1 and CDR2: SNHLY, FYNNEI. This CDR3 spans 15 amino acids. J was trimmed by 0 bases and V by 1 base; bases with no gene match: 3. The CDR3 nucleotides are TGTGCCAGCAGTGAAGGAGGGACAGCCTCCTACGAGCAGTACTTC. It specifies CASSEGGTASYEQYF.

This clonotype was detected only a few times. The rearrangement joins TRBV29-1 to TRBJ1-5; 7 nucleotides agree with TRBD1. CDR3 length equals 13 residues. V gave up 5 bases and J gave up 3 bases; unmatched junction bases: 4. The germline CDR1 and CDR2 sequences are SQVTM and ANQGSEA. The CDR3, as DNA: TGCAGCGTTCAGACAGGGAACAATCAGCCCCAGCATTTT. It translates to CSVQTGNNQPQHF. The full variable domain, in which reference TRBV29-1 and TRBJ1-5 provide the parts outside the CDR3, is SAVISQKPSRDICQRGTSLTIQCQVDSQVTMMFWYRQQPGQSLTLIATANQGSEATYESGFVIDKFPISRPNLTFSTLTVSNMSPEDSSIYLCSVQTGNNQPQHFGDGTRLSIL.

The V call is TRBV12-3 or TRBV12-4, the J call TRBJ2-3; 13 bases are a match to TRBD2. Trimming took 5 bases from V and 2 from J; bases not matched to a gene: 10. CDR3 length equals 18 residues. The CDR3 is CASSPETGLAGDTDTQYF. The CDR3 coding sequence is TGTGCCAGCAGTCCCGAGACAGGACTAGCGGGGGACACAGATACGCAGTATTTT.

In this sample, this clonotype turned up a few times. The chain is built from TRBV7-6 and TRBJ1-3; no firm D call. The CDR3 runs 16 residues. V was shortened by 1 base and J by 0 bases, with 10 bases between the two germline ends. Germline CDR1 SGHVS, CDR2 FNYEAQ. CDR3 sequence reads: CASSLEASNSGNTIYF. Here the CDR3 DNA reads TGTGCCAGCAGCTTAGAGGCGTCTAACTCTGGAAACACCATATATTTT.